These 20 T cell receptor beta chains were all obtained from the same sample, sequenced in a study of cytomegalovirus exposure and HLA in healthy donors. Primers for the PCR totalled 60 Vbeta and 13 Jbeta. Some clones are missing from TCRdb's copy, which holds only in-frame ones; the method was immunoSEQ multiplex PCR. Of 100,000 to 150,000 clones listed, roughly a tenth are singletons. The specimen was PBMCs. The source of these receptors is a young woman in good health and CMV-seropositive.

This sequence joins TRBV30 and TRBJ1-2, with TRBD1 matching over 8 bases. This CDR3 contains 15 residues. From germline, CDR1 is GTSNPN and CDR2 SVGIG (reference sequence). V was clipped by 2 bases and J by 3 bases; unmatched bases: 8. In DNA, the CDR3 is TGTGCCTGGAGTCGGGAACAGGGGGGAGACTATGGCTACACCTTC. Translated: CAWSREQGGDYGYTF.

The chain uses TRBV7-9 and TRBJ2-5; D may be TRBD1 (5 bases). CDR1 is SEHNR, CDR2 FQNEAQ, per germline (reference sequence). The CDR3 is made up of 16 amino acids. Trimming removed 5 bases from V and 1 base from J, with 17 bases in between. The CDR3 DNA follows: TGTGCCAGCAGCCGGACCAACCAGGGTCCCCAAGAGACCCAGTACTTC. It codes for CASSRTNQGPQETQYF.

The V gene is TRBV27, the J gene TRBJ1-1; D might be TRBD1 (6 bases). Looked up from germline, CDR1 is MNHEY and CDR2 is SMNVEV (reference sequence). This CDR3 comprises 15 residues. V was cut by 5 bases and J by 3 bases, with 16 bases left in between. CDR3 in DNA: TGTGCCAGCAGTACCTCAGGGGTCTGGGACACTGAAGCTTTCTTT. Its protein is CASSTSGVWDTEAFF.

Only a few counts were recorded for this clone. This chain links TRBV28 with TRBJ2-7, with D possibly being TRBD2 (6 bases). Germline lookup yields CDR1 MDHEN and CDR2 SYDVKM. The length of the CDR3 is 12 residues. Deletions cut 10 bases from V and 3 bases from J, with 13 bases between. The DNA for the CDR3 is TGTGCCACCCACGGGGACTTCTACGAGCAGTACTTC. It yields the protein CATHGDFYEQYF.

The chain is built from TRBV28 and TRBJ1-1; 7 bases are shared with TRBD1. There are 14 residues in the CDR3. The J segment lost 7 bases and the V segment lost 5 bases, leaving 10 bases of the junction unmatched. CDR1 is MDHEN, CDR2 SYDVKM, per germline. CDR3 sequence (DNA): TGTGCCAGCAGTGGACCCGGGACAGCTTTTGAAGCTTTCTTT. It yields the protein CASSGPGTAFEAFF.

The chain links TRBV9 to TRBJ2-2; 11 bases match TRBD1. The CDR3 spans 15 residues. Trimming removed 4 bases from V and 4 bases from J; junction bases left unmatched: 3. CDR1 is SGDLS and CDR2 is YYNGEE in the germline V gene. Here the CDR3 reads CASSFGTGGTGELFF. CDR3 DNA sequence: TGTGCCAGCAGCTTCGGGACAGGGGGCACCGGGGAGCTGTTTTTT.

This clone has a handful of counts. The chain is built from TRBV28 and TRBJ1-2; 7 nucleotides agree with TRBD1. The CDR3 consists of 16 residues. Germline V gene lookup returns CDR1 MDHEN and CDR2 SYDVKM. With V trimmed by 8 bases and J by 12 bases, 24 bases remained unmatched. The CDR3 reads CASEQTGKASSMRDTF. The CDR3 region has the DNA TGTGCCAGCGAACAGACAGGGAAGGCCTCGAGTATGAGGGACACCTTC.

The rearrangement joins TRBV6-1 to TRBJ2-1; 7 nucleotides match TRBD2. V trimming: 4 bases; J trimming: 4 bases; junction bases outside the gene matches: 7. Germline-derived CDR1 and CDR2 are MNHNS and SASEGT. The CDR3 has 15 amino acids. CDR3 amino acids: CASSVASGEYNEQFF. The CDR3 DNA reads as TGTGCCAGCAGTGTGGCTAGCGGAGAGTACAATGAGCAGTTCTTC.

A few counts support this clone. At one end the junction does not follow the germline gene, possibly because of a read error. The V and J genes are TRBV18 and TRBJ2-7, with 15 positions matching TRBD2. This CDR3 is 13 amino acids long. Germline lookup yields CDR1 KGHSH and CDR2 LQKENI. CDR3 protein: CASSTGTSGRPIF. CDR3 nucleotides: TGTGCCAGCTCCACCGGGACTAGCGGGAGGCCGATCTTC. Full variable domain (rest looked up from reference TRBV18 and TRBJ2-7): NAGVMQNPRHLVRRRGQEARLRCSPMKGHSHVYWYRQLPEEGLKFMVYLQKENIIDESGMPKERFSAEFPKEGPSILRIQQVVRGDSAAYFCASSTGTSGRPIFGPGTRLTVT.

This clone was observed a handful of times. At one end, the junction sequence differs from germline, possibly due to a read error. The chain carries TRBV7-8 and TRBJ1-1, with 7 bases that match TRBD1. Looked up from germline, CDR1 is SGHVS and CDR2 is FQNEAQ. The CDR3 length is 16 residues. The CDR3 spells CASSPNLGQQSEVRGF. In DNA form, the CDR3 reads TGTGCCAGCAGCCCCAACCTGGGACAGCAGAGTGAAGTGCGGGGCTTT.

This clone was counted between two and nine times. J is TRBJ2-1 and V is TRBV19; D gene unclear. The CDR3 loop spans 11 amino acids. Germline V gives CDR1 LNHDA, CDR2 SQIVND (reference sequence). Trimming removed 10 bases from V and 7 bases from J, with 11 bases in between. CDR3 in DNA: TGTGCCACCATAAGTCAGAATGAGCAGTTCTTC. This translates into CATISQNEQFF.

This clone was recorded a few times. The chain carries TRBV15 and TRBJ1-1; weak D call: TRBD1 (5 bases). With 5 bases removed from V and 4 bases from J, the gap between germline ends came to 17 bases. The CDR3 spans 15 residues. CDR1 is LNHNV and CDR2 is YYDKDF in the germline V gene (reference sequence). CDR3 sequence reads: CATSVQAGFGTEAFF. The CDR3 DNA sequence: TGTGCCACCAGCGTTCAAGCAGGGTTTGGCACTGAAGCTTTCTTT.

This chain uses TRBV18 with TRBJ2-5, with D tentatively TRBD1 (6 bases). With 3 bases removed from V and 5 bases from J, the gap between germline ends came to 16 bases. Germline lookup yields CDR1 KGHSH and CDR2 LQKENI. The CDR3 runs to 15 residues. DNA for the CDR3: TGTGCCAGCTCACCGCGAGGGGGATCCGCGGAGACCCAGTACTTC. This translates into CASSPRGGSAETQYF.

J is TRBJ2-1 and V is TRBV14, with D unclear. This CDR3 is 12 amino acids long. The V end was cut by 0 bases, the J end by 8 bases, with 5 bases between. Germline loops: CDR1 SGHDN, CDR2 FVKESK. The chain's CDR3 is CASSQESDEQFF. As DNA, the CDR3 is TGTGCCAGCAGCCAAGAATCCGATGAGCAGTTCTTC.

This clone came up a few times. The V call is TRBV4-1, the J call TRBJ2-7, with D tentatively TRBD1 (5 bases). V dropped 1 base and J dropped 4 bases, with 11 bases sitting between them. Germline CDR1 is MGHRA and CDR2 is YSYEKL. This CDR3 has 14 amino acids. The CDR3 loop is CASSQVDKDYEQYF. The CDR3 nucleotides are TGCGCCAGCAGCCAAGTGGACAAGGATTACGAGCAGTACTTC.

The chain uses TRBV7-9 and TRBJ1-3; 7 bases match TRBD1. With 5 bases clipped from V and 0 bases from J, the junction kept 4 bases outside the gene matches. Germline CDR1 SEHNR, CDR2 FQNEAQ (reference sequence). The CDR3 extends over 15 amino acids. The CDR3 here is CASSKQGPSGNTIYF. CDR3 bases: TGTGCCAGCAGCAAACAGGGGCCCTCTGGAAACACCATATATTTT.

The chain links TRBV14 to TRBJ2-2; D gene ambiguous. V was trimmed by 3 bases and J by 5 bases, leaving 19 bases between them. Germline CDR1 reads SGHDN; CDR2 reads FVKESK. The CDR3 contains 17 residues. As DNA, the CDR3 is TGTGCCAGCAGCCACCTTCACGCCCCCCACAAGACCGGGGAGCTGTTTTTT. It yields the protein CASSHLHAPHKTGELFF.

CDR3 sequence (DNA): TGTGCCAGCAGCCCGCCGGGACTAGCTTCCAAGAATGAGCAGTTCTTC. Protein product: CASSPPGLASKNEQFF. J is TRBJ2-1 and V is TRBV7-9; 9 nucleotides agree with TRBD2. After removal of 5 bases from V and 7 bases from J, the junction contained 12 bases not matched to a gene. The CDR3 consists of 16 residues. The V gene's germline CDR1 is SEHNR and CDR2 FQNEAQ (reference sequence).

The J gene is TRBJ2-1, the V gene TRBV6-5; D not resolved. V was shortened by 6 bases and J by 9 bases, with 9 bases between the two germline ends. Germline assignment: CDR1 MNHEY and CDR2 SVGAGI. The length of the CDR3 is 11 residues. As DNA, the CDR3 is TGTGCCAGCAGAGAGGTGGGTGAGCAGTTCTTC. It yields the protein CASREVGEQFF.

This clone was picked up a small number of times. The chain employs TRBV30 and TRBJ2-1; 8 bases map to TRBD2. The trim removed 3 bases at V and 8 bases at J, leaving 6 bases unmatched. CDR1 is GTSNPN and CDR2 is SVGIG in the germline V gene (reference sequence). The CDR3 has 13 residues. CDR3: CAWRGVAGYEQFF. CDR3 in DNA: TGTGCCTGGAGGGGGGTAGCGGGATATGAGCAGTTCTTC.